The subject of this entry is one T cell receptor beta chain. Its specific antigen is unknown. Sequencing took place on an Illumina HiSeq 2000. TCR beta cDNA libraries were prepared using 5'RACE template switching, which introduced a universal primer site and unique molecular identifiers. Synthesis of cDNA was primed from the TCR beta constant segment and was followed by two consecutive PCR amplification steps. Processing in the source paper ran as follows. MIGEC was used to demultiplex reads and group reads by UMI, and MiTCR was used to assemble and quantify clonotypes. To exclude erroneous sequences, only TCR cDNA sequences supported by at least two reads were retained. The tcR package was used for downstream repertoire analysis, and clonotypes were matched across fractions by CDR3 nucleotide sequence plus V segment. Antigen specificity was annotated against VDJdb with VDJmatch, allowing one amino acid substitution in CDR3. TCRdb reprocessed the reads into one record per CDR3 protein sequence, lacking DNA. In this record, the V and J calls reflect TCRdb's handling and not the investigators' own analysis. The sample table includes 120,000 to 150,000 distinct CDR3 sequences. 10% to 15% of the sample goes to the ten largest clones.

This entry belongs to a study of T cells expressing NK-cell markers (dated by TCRdb to the early 2020s). Describing the broader study: TCR beta-chain repertoires were profiled in sorted CD3+CD56+NKG2C+, CD3+CD56+NKG2C- and CD3+CD56-NKG2C+ T-cell subsets from several donors. Among the eight sequenced donors, seven were HCMV-seropositive and one was HCMV-seronegative. Sequencing of the libraries produced 2 x 150 bp reads on Illumina HiSeq 2000/2500, MiSeq or NextSeq. The study sequenced eight donors, all healthy volunteers chosen at random: three men and five women. Study-level results and caveats: In six donors, the dominant CD3+CD56+NKG2C+ clonotypes were found to rank among the top 10 CD8+ clonotypes and to make up about 1.0-7.0% of CD8+ T cells. Those dominant clonotypes were again the most abundant among CD3+CD56-NKG2C+ cells in a handful of donors, at roughly 25-65%. It remained unclear whether the expanded NKG2C-expressing T cell clones were specific for HCMV antigens.

HCMV-specific IgG was detected in serum with a commercial ELISA kit to determine HCMV serostatus. Ficoll density gradient centrifugation was used to isolate peripheral blood mononuclear cells from blood. According to the germline V gene (reference sequence), CDR1 reads SEHNR and CDR2 reads FQNEAQ. The CDR3 starts with the cysteine, ends with the phenylalanine, and has 16 residues. DNA is not on record. The sequence was collected from a man aged 18 to 29 in good health. Donor details come from another sample of the same person, matched by shared clones. The chain is assembled from TRBV7-9 and TRBJ2-1; TCRdb's assignment of TRBD2 cannot be checked, as there is no DNA. The sequenced sample was blood T cells: a sorted CD56 or NKG2C T cell subset, CD4+ or CD8+ T cells, or bulk PBMC T cells (not recorded which). The CDR3 reads CASSLPAGGATDEQFF.